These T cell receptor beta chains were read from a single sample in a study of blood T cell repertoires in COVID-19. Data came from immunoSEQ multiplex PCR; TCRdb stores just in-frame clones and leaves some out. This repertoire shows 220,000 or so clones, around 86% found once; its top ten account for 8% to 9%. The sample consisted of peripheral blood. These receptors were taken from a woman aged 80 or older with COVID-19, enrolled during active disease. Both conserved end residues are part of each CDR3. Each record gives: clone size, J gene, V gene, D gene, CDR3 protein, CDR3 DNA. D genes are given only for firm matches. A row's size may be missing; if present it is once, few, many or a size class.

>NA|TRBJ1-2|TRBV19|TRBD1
CASSEVQGALGYTF
TGTGCCAGTAGTGAGGTACAGGGGGCGCTTGGCTACACCTTC
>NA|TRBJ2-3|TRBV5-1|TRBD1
CASSPGQHLTWSTDTQYF
TGCGCCAGCAGCCCGGGACAGCACCTCACCTGGAGCACAGATACGCAGTATTTT
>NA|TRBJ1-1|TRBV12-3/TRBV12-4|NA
CASSYGGGGEAFF
TGTGCCAGCAGTTACGGGGGAGGTGGTGAAGCTTTCTTT
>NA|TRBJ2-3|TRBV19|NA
CASSSLTVHRDTQYF
TGTGCCAGTAGTAGCCTGACAGTGCATCGGGATACGCAGTATTTT
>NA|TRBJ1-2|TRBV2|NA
CASSDGDTQQVNYGYTF
TGTGCCAGCAGTGATGGTGACACCCAGCAAGTTAACTATGGCTACACCTTC
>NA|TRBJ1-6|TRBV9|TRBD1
CASSYSDRANNSPLHF
TGTGCCAGCTCCTATTCGGACAGGGCGAATAATTCACCCCTCCACTTT
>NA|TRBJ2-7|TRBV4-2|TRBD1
CASSQDKGQGDEQYF
TGTGCCAGCAGCCAAGATAAGGGACAGGGGGACGAGCAGTACTTC
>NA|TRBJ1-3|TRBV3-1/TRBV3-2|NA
CASSQGTGSGNTIYF
TGTGCCAGCAGCCAAGGCACGGGCTCTGGAAACACCATATATTTT
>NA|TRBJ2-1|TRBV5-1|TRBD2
CASSFGLAGSSYNEQFF
TGCGCCAGCAGCTTTGGGCTAGCGGGAAGCTCCTACAATGAGCAGTTCTTC
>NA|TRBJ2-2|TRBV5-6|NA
CASSLALITGELFF
TGTGCCAGCAGCTTGGCCCTTATCACCGGGGAGCTGTTTTTT
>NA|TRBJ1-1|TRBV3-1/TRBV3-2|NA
CASSQEGGGLTEAFF
TGTGCCAGCAGCCAAGAAGGCGGGGGCCTCACTGAAGCTTTCTTT
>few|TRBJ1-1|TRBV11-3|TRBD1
CASSFDRGTEAFF
TGTGCCAGCAGCTTCGACAGGGGCACTGAAGCTTTCTTT
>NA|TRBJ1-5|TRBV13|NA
CASPAASGQPQHF
TGTGCCAGCCCCGCGGCTTCGGGGCAGCCCCAGCATTTT
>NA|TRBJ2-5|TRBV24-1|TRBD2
CATSDLEEGTSGQETQYF
TGTGCCACCAGTGATTTGGAGGAAGGGACTAGCGGACAAGAGACCCAGTACTTC
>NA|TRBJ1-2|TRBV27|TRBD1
CASSPGQGAQIYGYTF
TGTGCCAGCAGTCCCGGACAGGGGGCGCAGATCTATGGCTACACCTTC
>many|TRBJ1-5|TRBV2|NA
CASKQSNSNQPQHF
TGTGCCAGCAAACAGTCGAATAGCAATCAGCCCCAGCATTTT
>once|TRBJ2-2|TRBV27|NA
CASSGGNRVELFF
TGTGCCAGCAGCGGAGGAAACAGGGTGGAGCTGTTTTTT
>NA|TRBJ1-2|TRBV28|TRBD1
CASSGTGDRGNGYTF
TGTGCCAGCAGTGGCACAGGGGATCGTGGGAATGGCTACACCTTC
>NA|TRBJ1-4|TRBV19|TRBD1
CASRGGQPSGEKLFF
TGTGCCAGTAGAGGGGGACAGCCCTCAGGTGAAAAACTGTTTTTT
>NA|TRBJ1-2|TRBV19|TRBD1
CASSITLSTGGNYGYTF
TGTGCCAGTAGTATAACCCTTTCGACAGGGGGTAACTATGGCTACACCTTC
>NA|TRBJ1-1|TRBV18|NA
CASSQQGNEAFF
TGTGCCAGCTCACAACAGGGAAATGAAGCTTTCTTT
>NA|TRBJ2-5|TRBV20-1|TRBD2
CSASFSGRETQYF
TGCAGTGCTAGTTTTAGCGGGAGGGAGACCCAGTACTTC
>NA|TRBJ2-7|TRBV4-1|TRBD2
CASSQEAGRASYEQYF
TGCGCCAGCAGCCAAGAAGCCGGGAGGGCATCCTACGAGCAGTACTTC
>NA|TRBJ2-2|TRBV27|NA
CASSFNGGTGELFF
TGTGCCAGCAGTTTTAATGGGGGGACCGGGGAGCTGTTTTTT
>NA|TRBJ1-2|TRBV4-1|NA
CASSPFGGTLGGYTF
TGCGCCAGCAGCCCATTCGGAGGAACCCTTGGCGGCTACACCTTC
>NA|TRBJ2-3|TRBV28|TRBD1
CATTKGQGTDTQYF
TGTGCCACCACTAAGGGACAGGGGACAGATACGCAGTATTTT
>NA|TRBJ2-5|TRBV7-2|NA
CASSPRTAQETQYF
TGTGCCAGCAGCCCTCGGACAGCTCAAGAGACCCAGTACTTC
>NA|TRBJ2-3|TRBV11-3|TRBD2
CASSLTSGGSTDTQYF
TGTGCCAGCAGCTTAACATCAGGCGGGAGTACGGATACGCAGTATTTT
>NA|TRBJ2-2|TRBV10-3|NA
CAISAGGQSSGTGELFF
TGTGCCATCAGCGCCGGAGGACAGTCGAGCGGTACCGGGGAGCTGTTTTTT